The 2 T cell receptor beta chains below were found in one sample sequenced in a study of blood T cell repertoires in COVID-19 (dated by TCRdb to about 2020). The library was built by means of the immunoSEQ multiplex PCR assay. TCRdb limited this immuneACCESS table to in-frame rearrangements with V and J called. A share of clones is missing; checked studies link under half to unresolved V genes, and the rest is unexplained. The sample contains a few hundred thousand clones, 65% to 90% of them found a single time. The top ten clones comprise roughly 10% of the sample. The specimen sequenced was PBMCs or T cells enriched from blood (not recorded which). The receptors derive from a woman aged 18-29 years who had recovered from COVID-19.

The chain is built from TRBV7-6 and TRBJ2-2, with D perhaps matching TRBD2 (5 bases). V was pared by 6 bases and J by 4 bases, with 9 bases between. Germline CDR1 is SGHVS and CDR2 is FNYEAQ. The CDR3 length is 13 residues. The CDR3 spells CASRPGSTGELFF. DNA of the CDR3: TGTGCCAGCAGACCGGGGTCCACCGGGGAGCTGTTTTTT.

The chain's CDR3 is CASSPTGTGGQFYGYTF. CDR3 DNA: TGTGCCAGTAGTCCCACCGGGACAGGGGGCCAATTCTATGGCTACACCTTC. The V and J genes are TRBV19 and TRBJ1-2; TRBD1 aligns across 12 bases. The germline CDR1 and CDR2 sequences are LNHDA and SQIVND (reference sequence). The V gene end was trimmed by 5 bases and the J gene end by 4 bases; junction bases not matched to a gene: 11. The CDR3 is 17 residues long.